This T cell receptor beta chain was obtained from a study of T cell changes during pregnancy in multiple sclerosis. Method: immunoSEQ multiplex PCR; TCRdb's copy keeps in-frame clones and lacks some. The sample holds fewer than 60,000 clones, more than 85% seen once. V was clipped by 7 bases and J by 2 bases; unmatched bases: 5. This CDR3 is 14 amino acids long. In germline, CDR1 is MNHEY, CDR2 SVGAGI. This clone was counted only a few times. Sequencing used peripheral blood, obtained after pregnancy. The genes are TRBV6-5 and TRBJ1-5, with 7 bases matching TRBD1. The sequence was obtained from a female donor in good health, enrolled as a control in a pregnancy study. DNA of the CDR3: TGTGCCAGCAAGGCCACAGGGGGCAATCAGCCCCAGCATTTT. Its translation: CASKATGGNQPQHF.